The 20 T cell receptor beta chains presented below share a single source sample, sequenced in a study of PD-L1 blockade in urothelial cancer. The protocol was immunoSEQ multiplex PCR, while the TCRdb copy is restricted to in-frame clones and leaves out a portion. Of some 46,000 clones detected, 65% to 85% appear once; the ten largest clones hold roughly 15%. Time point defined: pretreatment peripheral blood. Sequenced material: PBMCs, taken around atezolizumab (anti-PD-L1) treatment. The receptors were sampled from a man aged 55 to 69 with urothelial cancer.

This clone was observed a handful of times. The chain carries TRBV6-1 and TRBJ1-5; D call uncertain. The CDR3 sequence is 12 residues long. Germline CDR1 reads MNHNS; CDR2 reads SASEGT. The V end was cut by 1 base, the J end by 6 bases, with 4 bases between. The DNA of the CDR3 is TGTGCCAGCAGTGAAGTGAGTCAGCCCCAGCATTTT. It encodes CASSEVSQPQHF.

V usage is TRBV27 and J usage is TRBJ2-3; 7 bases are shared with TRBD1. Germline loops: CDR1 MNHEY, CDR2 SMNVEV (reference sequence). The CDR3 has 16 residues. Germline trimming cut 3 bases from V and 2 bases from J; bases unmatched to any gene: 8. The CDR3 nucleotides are TGTGCCAGCAGTTTTCAACCGGGACAGAACACAGATACGCAGTATTTT. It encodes CASSFQPGQNTDTQYF.

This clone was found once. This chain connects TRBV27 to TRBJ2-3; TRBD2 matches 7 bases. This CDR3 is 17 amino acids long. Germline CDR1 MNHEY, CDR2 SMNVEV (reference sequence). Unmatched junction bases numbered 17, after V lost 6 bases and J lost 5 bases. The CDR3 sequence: CASRRGLGANKKDTQYF. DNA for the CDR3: TGTGCCAGCAGGCGGGGGTTGGGAGCAAACAAGAAAGATACGCAGTATTTT.

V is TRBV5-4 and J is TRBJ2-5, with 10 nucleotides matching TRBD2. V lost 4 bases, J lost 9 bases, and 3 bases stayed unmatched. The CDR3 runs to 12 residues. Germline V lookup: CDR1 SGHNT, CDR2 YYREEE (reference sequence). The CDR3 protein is CASSLAGEAQYF. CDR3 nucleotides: TGTGCCAGCAGCCTAGCGGGGGAGGCCCAGTACTTC.

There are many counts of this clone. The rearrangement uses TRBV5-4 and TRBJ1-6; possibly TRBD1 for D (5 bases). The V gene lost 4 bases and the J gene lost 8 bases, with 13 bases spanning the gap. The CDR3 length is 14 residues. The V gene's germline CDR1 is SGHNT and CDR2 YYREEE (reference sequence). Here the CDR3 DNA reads TGTGCCAGCAGCCCCAGGGCCTTGGATTCACCCCTCCACTTT. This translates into CASSPRALDSPLHF.

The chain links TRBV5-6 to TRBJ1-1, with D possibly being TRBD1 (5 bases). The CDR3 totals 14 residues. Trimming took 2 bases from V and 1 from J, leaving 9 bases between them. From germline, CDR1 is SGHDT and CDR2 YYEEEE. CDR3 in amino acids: CASSLPGWNTEAFF. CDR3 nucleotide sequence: TGTGCCAGCAGCTTACCAGGGTGGAACACTGAAGCTTTCTTT.

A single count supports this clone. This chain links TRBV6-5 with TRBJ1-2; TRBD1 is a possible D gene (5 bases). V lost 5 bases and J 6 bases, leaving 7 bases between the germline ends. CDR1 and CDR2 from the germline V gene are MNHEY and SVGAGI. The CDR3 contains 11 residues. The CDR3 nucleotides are TGTGCCAGCAGTCAAGGGGATGGCTACACCTTC. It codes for CASSQGDGYTF.

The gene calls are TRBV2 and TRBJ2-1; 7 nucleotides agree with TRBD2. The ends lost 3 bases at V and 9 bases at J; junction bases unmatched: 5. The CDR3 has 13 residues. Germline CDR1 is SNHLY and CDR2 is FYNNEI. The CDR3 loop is CASSEGRVGEQFF. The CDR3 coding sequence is TGTGCCAGCAGTGAGGGGAGGGTGGGTGAGCAGTTCTTC.

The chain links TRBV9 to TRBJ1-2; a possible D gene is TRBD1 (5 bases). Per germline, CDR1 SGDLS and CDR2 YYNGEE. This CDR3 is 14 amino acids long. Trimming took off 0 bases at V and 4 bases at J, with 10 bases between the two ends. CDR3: CASSVVGEGYGYTF. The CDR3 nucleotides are TGTGCCAGCAGCGTAGTAGGGGAGGGCTATGGCTACACCTTC.

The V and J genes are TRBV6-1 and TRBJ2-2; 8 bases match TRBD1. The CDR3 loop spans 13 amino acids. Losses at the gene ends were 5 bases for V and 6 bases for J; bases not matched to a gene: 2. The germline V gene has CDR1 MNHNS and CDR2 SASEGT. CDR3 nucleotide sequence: TGTGCCAGCAGTCGGACAGGGCCCGGGGAGCTGTTTTTT. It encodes CASSRTGPGELFF.

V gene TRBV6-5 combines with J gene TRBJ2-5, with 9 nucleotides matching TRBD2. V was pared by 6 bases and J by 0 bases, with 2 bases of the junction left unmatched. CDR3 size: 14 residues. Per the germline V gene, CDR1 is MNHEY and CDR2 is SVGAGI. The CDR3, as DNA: TGTGCCAGCAGGTCTAGCGGGAACCAAGAGACCCAGTACTTC. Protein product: CASRSSGNQETQYF.

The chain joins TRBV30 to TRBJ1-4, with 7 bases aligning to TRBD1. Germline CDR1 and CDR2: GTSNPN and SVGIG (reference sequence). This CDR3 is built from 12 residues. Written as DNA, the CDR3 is TGTGCTATCACCATAGGGGGCGAAAAACTGTTTTTT. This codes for CAITIGGEKLFF.

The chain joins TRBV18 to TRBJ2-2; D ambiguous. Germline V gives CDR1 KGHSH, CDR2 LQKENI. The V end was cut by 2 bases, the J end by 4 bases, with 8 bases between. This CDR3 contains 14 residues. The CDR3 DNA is TGTGCCAGCTCACCAAAGGAGATCACCGGGGAGCTGTTTTTT. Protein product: CASSPKEITGELFF.

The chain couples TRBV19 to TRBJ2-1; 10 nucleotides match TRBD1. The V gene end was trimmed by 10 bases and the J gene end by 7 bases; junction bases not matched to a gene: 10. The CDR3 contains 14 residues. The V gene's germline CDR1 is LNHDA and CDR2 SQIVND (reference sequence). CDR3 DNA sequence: TGTGCCACTAAACCGGGACAGGGGTGGAATGAGCAGTTCTTC. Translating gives CATKPGQGWNEQFF. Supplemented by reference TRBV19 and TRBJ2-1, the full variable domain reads DGGITQSPKYLFRKEGQNVTLSCEQNLNHDAMYWYRQDPGQGLRLIYYSQIVNDFQKGDIAEGYSVSREKKESFPLTVTSAQKNPTAFYLCATKPGQGWNEQFFGPGTRLTVL.

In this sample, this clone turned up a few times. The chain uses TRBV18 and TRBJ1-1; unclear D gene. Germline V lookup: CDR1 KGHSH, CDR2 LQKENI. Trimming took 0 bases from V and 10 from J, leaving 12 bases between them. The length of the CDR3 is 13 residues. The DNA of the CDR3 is TGTGCCAGCTCACCACCCTCTGCAGCGGGAGCTTTCTTT. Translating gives CASSPPSAAGAFF.

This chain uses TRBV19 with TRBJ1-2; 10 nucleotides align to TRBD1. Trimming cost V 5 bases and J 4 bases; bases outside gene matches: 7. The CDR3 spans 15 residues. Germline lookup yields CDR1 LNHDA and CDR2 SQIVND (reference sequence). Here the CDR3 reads CASSVDRGLRYGYTF. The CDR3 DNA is TGTGCCAGTAGTGTTGACAGGGGGCTCCGCTATGGCTACACCTTC.

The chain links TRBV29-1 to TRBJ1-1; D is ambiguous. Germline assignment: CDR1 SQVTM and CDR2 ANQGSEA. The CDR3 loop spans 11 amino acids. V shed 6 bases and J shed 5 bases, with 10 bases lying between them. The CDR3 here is CSVTRGTEAFF. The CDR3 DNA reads TGCAGCGTAACCCGAGGGACTGAAGCTTTCTTT.

The CDR3 loop is CASRSTGGDSPLHF. CDR3 nucleotides: TGTGCCAGCAGATCGACAGGGGGTGATTCACCCCTCCACTTT. The chain employs TRBV6-6 and TRBJ1-6, with 9 bases lining up with TRBD1. Per the germline V gene, CDR1 is MNHNY and CDR2 is SVGAGI (reference sequence). This CDR3 comprises 14 residues. The ends lost 6 bases at V and 8 bases at J; junction bases unmatched: 5.

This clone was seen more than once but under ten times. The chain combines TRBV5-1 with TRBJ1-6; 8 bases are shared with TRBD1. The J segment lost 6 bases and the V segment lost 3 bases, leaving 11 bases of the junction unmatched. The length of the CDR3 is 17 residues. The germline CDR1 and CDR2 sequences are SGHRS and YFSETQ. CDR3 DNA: TGCGCCAGCAGCTCGGGGGCCGGGACAGGCTCTAATTCACCCCTCCACTTT. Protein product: CASSSGAGTGSNSPLHF.

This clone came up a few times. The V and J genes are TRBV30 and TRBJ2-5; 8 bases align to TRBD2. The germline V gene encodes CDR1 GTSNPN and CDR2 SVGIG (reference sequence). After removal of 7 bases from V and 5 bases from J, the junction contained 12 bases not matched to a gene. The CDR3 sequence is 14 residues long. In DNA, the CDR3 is TGTGCCTCGAAACGGGGCGGGGGGTTGGAGACCCAGTACTTC. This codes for CASKRGGGLETQYF.